Listed below are T cell receptor beta chains from one sample, sequenced in a study of low-dose radiotherapy and immunotherapy resistance in tumors. TCRdb reprocessed the reads via MiXCR and lists one record per CDR3 protein. The table shows around 76,000 distinct CDR3 sequences, with about a third occurring only once. The sample was PBMCs, taken before treatment. The receptor set was obtained from a female donor with ovarian cancer. Both conserved end residues are part of each CDR3. D genes are given only for firm matches. Size values are once, few and many counts, or a class for expanded clones, and some rows have none.

clone_size	v_call	j_call	cdr3_length	d_call	cdr3_nt	cdr3_aa
.	TRBV6-5	TRBJ2-3	13	.	TGTGCCAGCAGTTACCCAGGGGTCCATGCGCAGTATTTT	CASSYPGVHAQYF
.	TRBV6-2/TRBV6-3	TRBJ2-5	12	.	TGTGCCAGCAGCATTAACAAAGAGACCCAGTACTTC	CASSINKETQYF
many	TRBV24-1	TRBJ2-1	16	.	TGTGCCACCAGTGACCTCCCCCAGTCCTCCTACAATGAGCAGTTCTTC	CATSDLPQSSYNEQFF
many	TRBV10-3	TRBJ2-4	18	TRBD2	TGTGCCATCAGTGACCGGCTAGCGGGGGGGCTGGGCAAAAACATTCAGTACTTC	CAISDRLAGGLGKNIQYF
many	TRBV19	TRBJ1-1	17	TRBD1	TGTGCCAGTAGTAAAAGGACAGGGGGCCGATTGGACGCTGAAGCTTTCTTT	CASSKRTGGRLDAEAFF
many	TRBV7-2	TRBJ2-7	12	TRBD2	TGTGCCAGCAGCTTAACGGGAGGGGAGCAGTACTTC	CASSLTGGEQYF
many	TRBV29-1	TRBJ2-7	11	.	TGCAGCGTAGTCGGACAGTACGAGCAGTACTTC	CSVVGQYEQYF
many	TRBV19	TRBJ2-3	15	TRBD2	TGTGCCAGTAGCCTATCGGGGAGGGTCACAGATACGCAGTATTTT	CASSLSGRVTDTQYF
few	TRBV30	TRBJ2-7	13	TRBD1	TGTGCCTGGTGGCCAGGGGGTTCCTACGAGCAGTACTTC	CAWWPGGSYEQYF
.	TRBV7-2	TRBJ1-6	15	.	TGTGCCAGCAGCTTACCCGGGGAGGGGTCCTCACCCCTCCACTTT	CASSLPGEGSSPLHF
many	TRBV5-1	TRBJ2-1	14	TRBD2	TGCGCCAGCAGCGTATCCGGGACTAACAATGAGCAGTTCTTC	CASSVSGTNNEQFF
.	TRBV20-1	TRBJ1-3	17	TRBD1	TGCAGTGCTAGACCTAATCGACAGGGTTGGAGTGGAAACACCATATATTTT	CSARPNRQGWSGNTIYF
many	TRBV28	TRBJ2-2	12	.	TGTGCCAGCATCGAGGGCACCGGGGAGCTGTTTTTT	CASIEGTGELFF
many	TRBV28	TRBJ2-3	14	.	TGTGCCAGCAGTTTAAACGGCGGCACAGATACGCAGTATTTT	CASSLNGGTDTQYF
many	TRBV5-1	TRBJ2-2	16	TRBD1	TGCGCCAGCAGCTCTCATAGACAGGGAACGCCCGGGGAGCTGTTTTTT	CASSSHRQGTPGELFF
.	TRBV6-2/TRBV6-3	TRBJ2-5	13	.	TGTGCCACCCTAGACCCGAGGGAAGAGACCCAGTACTTC	CATLDPREETQYF
.	TRBV5-5	TRBJ2-2	15	TRBD1	TGTGCCAGCAGCCGGCAGGGGGCGCGGACCGGGGAGCTGTTTTTT	CASSRQGARTGELFF
many	TRBV29-1	TRBJ1-1	13	.	TGCAGCGCTAACGGGGGTGCGAACACTGAAGCTTTCTTT	CSANGGANTEAFF
many	TRBV12-3/TRBV12-4	TRBJ1-2	11	.	TGTGCCGTGGGGCTGGGCTATGGCTACACCTTC	CAVGLGYGYTF
.	TRBV5-6	TRBJ2-2	18	TRBD1	TGTGCCAGCAGCTTTCGGGCAGGGGGCGTCGTCGGGACCGGGGAGCTGTTTTTT	CASSFRAGGVVGTGELFF
.	TRBV4-2	TRBJ1-6	16	.	TGTGCCAGCAGCACCCCGCTGGGCGGTTCGGATTCACCCCTCCACTTT	CASSTPLGGSDSPLHF
many	TRBV5-1	TRBJ1-3	16	.	TGCGCCAGCAGCTTGGACGGACAGATTTCTGGAAACACCATATATTTT	CASSLDGQISGNTIYF
few	TRBV7-3	TRBJ2-1	16	TRBD2	TGTGCCAGCAGCCCAGGGACTAGCGGGGCATACGGTGAGCAGTTCTTC	CASSPGTSGAYGEQFF